The 13 T cell receptor beta chains presented below share a single source sample, sequenced in a study of read filtering for tumor transcriptome and immune sequencing. The library was built from roughly 400 ng RNA with molecular barcoded adaptors for alpha/delta and beta/gamma chains. TCRdb passed the reads through MiXCR, listing each CDR3 protein once. The sample contains over 25,000 distinct CDR3 sequences, 13% to 15% of which appear only once. The sequenced sample was a population of CD138-negative cells sorted from bone marrow. These receptors were taken from a donor older than 35 with multiple myeloma.

Many counts were recorded for this clonotype. The chain is built from TRBV6-1 and TRBJ2-3; the match to TRBD2 covers 12 bases. Germline CDR1 and CDR2: MNHNS and SASEGT. The CDR3 sequence is 14 residues long. V lost 8 bases and J lost 2; bases outside the gene matches: 2. The CDR3 here is CASGLAGTTDTQYF. CDR3 coding DNA: TGTGCCAGCGGACTAGCGGGAACCACAGATACGCAGTATTTT.

This clonotype appeared many times. This chain uses TRBV5-1 with TRBJ2-2; 9 bases fit TRBD2. This CDR3 region has 17 residues. Germline V CDR1 and CDR2: SGHRS, YFSETQ. J lost 4 bases, V lost 7 bases, and 14 bases had no gene match. The CDR3, as DNA: TGCGCCAGCTCTACAGCGGGAGGTTACTTTTCCACCGGGGAGCTGTTTTTT. Translation gives CASSTAGGYFSTGELFF. Based on the CDR3 plus reference TRBV5-1 and TRBJ2-2, the full variable domain is KAGVTQTPRYLIKTRGQQVTLSCSPISGHRSVSWYQQTPGQGLQFLFEYFSETQRNKGNFPGRFSGRQFSNSRSEMNVSTLELGDSALYLCASSTAGGYFSTGELFFGEGSRLTVL.

This clonotype appeared many times. V gene TRBV18 combines with J gene TRBJ1-1; D possibly corresponds to TRBD1 (6 bases). V was clipped by 0 bases and J by 6 bases, with 17 bases between them. This CDR3 contains 16 residues. Germline CDR1 reads KGHSH; CDR2 reads LQKENI. The CDR3 DNA follows: TGTGCCAGCTCACCACCTTCGCAGGGGTATTGGGCTGAAGCTTTCTTT. This codes for CASSPPSQGYWAEAFF.

This clonotype showed up many times. The V and J genes are TRBV29-1 and TRBJ2-7, with 10 bases fitting TRBD2. Trimming removed 6 bases from V and 5 bases from J; junction bases left unmatched: 10. CDR1 is SQVTM and CDR2 is ANQGSEA in the germline V gene. This CDR3 region has 14 residues. CDR3 bases: TGCAGCGTCACAGGGGCTAGCGGGAGAAACGAGCAGTACTTC. Protein sequence: CSVTGASGRNEQYF.

This clonotype appeared once. With a much larger clone just one base away, this may be a read error. This chain links TRBV29-1 with TRBJ2-5; possibly TRBD1 or TRBD2 for D (5 bases each). CDR1 and CDR2 (germline): SQVTM, ANQGSEA. The CDR3 loop spans 12 amino acids. CDR3 protein: CSVGDGQETQCF. The DNA of the CDR3 is TGCAGCGTTGGGGACGGCCAAGAGACCCAGTGCTTC. The entire variable domain, with the rest obtained from reference TRBV29-1 and TRBJ2-5, is as follows: SAVISQKPSRDICQRGTSLTIQCQVDSQVTMMFWYRQQPGQSLTLIATANQGSEATYESGFVIDKFPISRPNLTFSTLTVSNMSPEDSSIYLCSVGDGQETQCFGPGTRLLVL.

Turning to this clonotype: This clone may be a read error of a much larger clone one base away. This sequence joins TRBV7-9 and TRBJ2-7; weak D call: TRBD2 (7 bases). From germline, CDR1 is SEHNR and CDR2 FQNEAQ (reference sequence). This CDR3 has 14 amino acids. The V gene lost 5 bases and the J gene lost 0 bases, with 11 bases spanning the gap. The CDR3 loop is CASSRGASSYEQYF. The CDR3, as DNA: TGTGCCAGCAGCCGGGGGGCCAGCTCCTACGAGCAGTACTTC.

Remarks on this clonotype: This sequence may be a read error, since a much larger clone differs from it by one base. The chain employs TRBV29-1 and TRBJ2-3, with D perhaps matching TRBD2 (6 bases). The CDR3 has 11 residues. The germline V gene has CDR1 SQVTM and CDR2 ANQGSEA. The CDR3 here is CSVDIADMQYF. The CDR3 DNA reads TGCAGCGTTGATATAGCGGATATGCAGTATTTT.

With regard to this clonotype: The junction differs from germline at one of its ends, possibly a read error. J is TRBJ2-3 and V is TRBV6-4; 7 nucleotides line up with TRBD2. In germline, CDR1 is MRHNA, CDR2 SNTAGT. CDR3 length: 13 amino acids. The CDR3 sequence: CATSLAGTDTQYF. CDR3 coding DNA: TGTGCCACCAGTCTAGCGGGCACAGATACGCAGTATTTT.

Concerning this clonotype: It differs at one base from a far larger clone, so likely a read error. This chain joins TRBV7-9 and TRBJ2-1; 7 nucleotides align to TRBD2. This CDR3 spans 15 amino acids. Germline V gives CDR1 SEHNR, CDR2 FQNEAQ (reference sequence). CDR3 loop: CTSSLMAGVGNEQFF. Written as DNA, the CDR3 is TGTACCAGCAGCTTAATGGCGGGAGTTGGGAATGAGCAGTTCTTC.

This clonotype was recorded many times. V and J are TRBV30 and TRBJ2-5; TRBD2 agrees at 8 bases. The CDR3 has 15 residues. With V trimmed by 5 bases and J by 3 bases, 11 bases remained unmatched. CDR1 and CDR2 from the germline V gene are GTSNPN and SVGIG (reference sequence). This CDR3 is CAWERQAGGKETQYF. The CDR3 region has the DNA TGTGCCTGGGAGCGTCAGGCGGGAGGAAAAGAGACCCAGTACTTC.

With respect to this clonotype: A much larger clone lies a single base off, so this may be a read error. The genes are TRBV6-1 and TRBJ2-5; D is perhaps TRBD2 (6 bases). CDR1 MNHNS and CDR2 SASEGT come from the germline V gene. CDR3 size: 14 residues. Between the trimmed V and J ends, which lost 8 bases and 7 bases, there was a span of 20 bases. CDR3 sequence (DNA): TGTGCCAGCTGTGCTGGGACGGTGGAGGGGACCCAGTACTTC. Its translation: CASCAGTVEGTQYF.

Many counts were recorded for this clonotype. The chain combines TRBV4-1 with TRBJ2-7; a weak D match, TRBD1 (5 bases). Germline V gene sequence: CDR1 MGHRA, CDR2 YSYEKL. The CDR3 is 14 residues long. The V and J ends lost 0 bases and 3 bases respectively, with 9 bases between them. The DNA of the CDR3 is TGCGCCAGCAGCCAAGATCAGGGAAACTACGAGCAGTACTTC. This encodes CASSQDQGNYEQYF.

Of note for this clonotype: Since no conserved phenylalanine or tryptophan closes the CDR3, a read error is the likely cause. V is TRBV4-1 and J is TRBJ2-1, with 13 bases that match TRBD2. The CDR3 is 17 residues long. The germline gives CDR1 MGHRA, CDR2 YSYEKL. Here the CDR3 reads CASSQALRTSGSNGQFL. CDR3 DNA sequence: TGCGCCAGCAGCCAAGCTCTCCGGACTAGCGGGAGTAATGGGCAGTTCCTC.